This TCR beta chain is from a study of shared T cell receptors in the human thymus (dated by TCRdb to about 2021). In the study overall: The study investigated the way shared, self-reactive T-cell receptor alpha chains are produced in the human thymus.

Library prep was done by the immunoSEQ multiplex PCR assay. Held by TCRdb, this immuneACCESS table contains in-frame sequences only and omits some clones. Under half of the omission traces to an unresolved V gene where checked; the cause of the rest is unknown. The sample contains 500,000 to 750,000 clones, 85% to 90% of them found a single time. Approximately 0.01% of the sample is taken by the ten largest. Trimming costs V 4 bases and J 0 bases, and their ends lie 16 bases apart. CDR1 and CDR2 are read off the germline V gene as MRHNA and SNTAGT. The CDR3 numbers 16 residues from cysteine through phenylalanine. Of all the DNA, just the CDR3 is kept, 48 bases in frame from base 1. With regard to this clone: The specificity of this receptor is unknown. Base qualities are not at hand, and no much larger clone is one base apart.

This sample also belongs to another study, concerning human thymus T cells. The second paper further reports: Immunologically healthy infants undergoing open corrective cardiac surgery for congenital heart defects in Finland were used as donors. The thymus tissue came from surgical resects taken out during corrective cardiac surgery. V and J gene segment usage appeared biased in both thymic and peripheral blood repertoires. Highly overlapping thymic TCR repertoires among unrelated individuals were reported in the related research. The study characterized TCR alpha and beta repertoires from seven to nine infant thymus samples and four related peripheral blood samples. Donor ages ranging from about 6 to 244 days were recorded, and several male and a couple of female infants were included in the cohort. Thymocytes were released mechanically from tissue and stored at -70 °C as pellets of about 9-32 million cells. A QIAsymphony instrument was used to extract genomic DNA from the frozen cell pellets. Using the immunoSEQ multiplex PCR assay, the TCRB and TCRAD loci were amplified from a standardized quantity of quality-controlled genomic DNA. The amplicons spanned the V(D)J region and were long enough to cover the CDR3 and allow V and J genes to be identified. Through the commercial immunoSEQ service, the amplicons were sequenced on an Illumina platform. Primer bias and sequencing errors were corrected as previously described, and TCRAD and TCRB were defined on the basis of the IMGT database. Analysis of the repertoires was done with immunoSEQ Analyzer 3.0 and VDJTools and included basic statistics, V/J segment usage, diversity estimates, rarefaction and pairwise overlap. Chao1, ChaoE, Efron-Thisted, Shannon and inverse Simpson indices were used to estimate diversity, which was also estimated on datasets down-sampled to the smallest sample. Repertoire overlap used strict matching of CDR3 nucleotide sequence, V gene and J gene, with Jaccard-based multidimensional scaling clustering. On average, thymus samples yielded around 810,000 unique TCRB clonotypes, whereas blood samples yielded some 80,000.

The chain uses TRBV6-4 and TRBJ2-7; possibly the D gene is TRBD2, per 6 matching bases. The source of this sequence is a boy under two years old with a congenital heart defect. Donor details come from another sample of the same person, matched by shared clones. The sample consisted of thymocytes. This receptor has the CDR3 CASSVLTSEGSYEQYF. The nucleotides are TGTGCCAGCAGTGTCCTTACATCGGAGGGCTCCTACGAGCAGTACTTC.